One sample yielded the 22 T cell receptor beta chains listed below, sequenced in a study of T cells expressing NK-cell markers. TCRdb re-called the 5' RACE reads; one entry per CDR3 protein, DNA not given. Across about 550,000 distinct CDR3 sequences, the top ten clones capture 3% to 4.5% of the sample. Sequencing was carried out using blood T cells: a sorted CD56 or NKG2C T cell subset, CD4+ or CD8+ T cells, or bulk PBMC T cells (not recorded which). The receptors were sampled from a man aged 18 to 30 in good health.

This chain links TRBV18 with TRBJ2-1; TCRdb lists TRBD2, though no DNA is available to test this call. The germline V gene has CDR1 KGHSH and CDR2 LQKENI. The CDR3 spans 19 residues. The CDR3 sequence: CASSPPSGGLSPMTNEQFF.

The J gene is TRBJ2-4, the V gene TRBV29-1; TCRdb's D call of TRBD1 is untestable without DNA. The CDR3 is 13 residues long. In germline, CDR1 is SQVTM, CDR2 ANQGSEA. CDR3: CSVVGQGVGIQYF.

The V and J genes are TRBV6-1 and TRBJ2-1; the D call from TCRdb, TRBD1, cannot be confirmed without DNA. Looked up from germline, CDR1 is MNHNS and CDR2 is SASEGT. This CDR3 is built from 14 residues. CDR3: CASSPVGGRDEQFF.

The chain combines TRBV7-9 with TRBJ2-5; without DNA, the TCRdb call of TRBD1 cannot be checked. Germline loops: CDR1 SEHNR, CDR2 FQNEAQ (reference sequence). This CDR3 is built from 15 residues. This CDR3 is CASSPPGAGQETQYF.

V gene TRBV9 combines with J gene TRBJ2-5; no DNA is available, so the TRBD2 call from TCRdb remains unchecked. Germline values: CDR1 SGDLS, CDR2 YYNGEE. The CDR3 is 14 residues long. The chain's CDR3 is CASSVGGRQETQYF.

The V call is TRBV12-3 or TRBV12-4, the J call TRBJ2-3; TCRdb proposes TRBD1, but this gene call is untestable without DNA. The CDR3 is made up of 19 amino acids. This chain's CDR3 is CASSPRDRGLKLGTDTQYF.

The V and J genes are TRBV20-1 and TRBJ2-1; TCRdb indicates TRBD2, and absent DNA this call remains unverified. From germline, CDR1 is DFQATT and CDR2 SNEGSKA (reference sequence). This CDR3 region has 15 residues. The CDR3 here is CSVLFSGRLSNEQFF.

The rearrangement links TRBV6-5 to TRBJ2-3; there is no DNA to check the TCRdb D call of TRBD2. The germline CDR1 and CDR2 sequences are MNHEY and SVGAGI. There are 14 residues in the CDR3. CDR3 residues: CASSYKRDTDTQYF.

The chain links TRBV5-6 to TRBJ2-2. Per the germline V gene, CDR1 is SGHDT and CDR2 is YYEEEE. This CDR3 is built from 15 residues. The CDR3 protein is CASSPATFRTGELFF. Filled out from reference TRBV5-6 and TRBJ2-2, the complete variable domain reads DAGVTQSPTHLIKTRGQQVTLRCSPKSGHDTVSWYQQALGQGPQFIFQYYEEEERQRGNFPDRFSGHQFPNYSSELNVNALLLGDSALYLCASSPATFRTGELFFGEGSRLTVL.

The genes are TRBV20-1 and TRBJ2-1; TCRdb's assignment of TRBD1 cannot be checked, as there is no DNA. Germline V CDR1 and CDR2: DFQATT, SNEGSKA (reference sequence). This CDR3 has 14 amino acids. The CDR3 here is CSARLQGSYNEQFF.

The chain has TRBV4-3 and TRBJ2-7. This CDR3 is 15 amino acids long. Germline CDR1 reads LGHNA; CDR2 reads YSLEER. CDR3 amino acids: CASSQAAIMDYEQYF.

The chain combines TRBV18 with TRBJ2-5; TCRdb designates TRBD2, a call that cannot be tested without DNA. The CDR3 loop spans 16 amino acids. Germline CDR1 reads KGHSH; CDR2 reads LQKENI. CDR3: CASSRLAATLQETQYF.

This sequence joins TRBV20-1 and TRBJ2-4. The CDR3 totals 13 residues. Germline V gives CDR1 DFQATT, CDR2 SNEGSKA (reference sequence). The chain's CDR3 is CSGYYEAKNIQYF.

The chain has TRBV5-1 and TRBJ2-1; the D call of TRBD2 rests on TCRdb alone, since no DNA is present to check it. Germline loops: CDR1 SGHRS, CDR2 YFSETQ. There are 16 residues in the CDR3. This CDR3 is CASSLDGLAGVSEQFF. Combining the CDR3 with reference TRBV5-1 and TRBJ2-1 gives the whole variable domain KAGVTQTPRYLIKTRGQQVTLSCSPISGHRSVSWYQQTPGQGLQFLFEYFSETQRNKGNFPGRFSGRQFSNSRSEMNVSTLELGDSALYLCASSLDGLAGVSEQFFGPGTRLTVL.

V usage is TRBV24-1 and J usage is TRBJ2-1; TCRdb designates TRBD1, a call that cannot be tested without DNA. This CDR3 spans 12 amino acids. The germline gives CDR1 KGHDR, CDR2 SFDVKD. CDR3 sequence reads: CATSDRVNEQFF.

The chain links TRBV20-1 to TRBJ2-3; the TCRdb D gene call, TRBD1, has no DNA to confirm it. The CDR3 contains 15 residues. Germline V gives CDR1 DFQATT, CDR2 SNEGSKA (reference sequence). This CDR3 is CSARWLQGRTDTQYF.

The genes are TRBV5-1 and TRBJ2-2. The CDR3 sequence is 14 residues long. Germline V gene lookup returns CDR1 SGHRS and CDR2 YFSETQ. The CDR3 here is CASSLRYGTGELFF.

This CDR3 reads CAISEATGQGSYEQYF. The genes are TRBV10-3 and TRBJ2-7; TCRdb's assignment of TRBD1 cannot be checked, as there is no DNA. This CDR3 region has 16 residues. Germline V gene sequence: CDR1 ENHRY, CDR2 SYGVKD.

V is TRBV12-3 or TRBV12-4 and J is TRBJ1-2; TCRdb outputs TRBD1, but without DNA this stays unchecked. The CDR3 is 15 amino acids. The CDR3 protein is CASSLRRTGGGGYTF.

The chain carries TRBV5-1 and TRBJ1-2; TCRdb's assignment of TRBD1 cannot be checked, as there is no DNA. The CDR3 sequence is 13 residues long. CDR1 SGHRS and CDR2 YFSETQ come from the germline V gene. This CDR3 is CASSPRQSRGYTF.

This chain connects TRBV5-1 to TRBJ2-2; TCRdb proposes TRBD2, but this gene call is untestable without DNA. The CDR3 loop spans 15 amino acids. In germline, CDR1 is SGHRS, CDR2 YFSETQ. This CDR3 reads CASLDSGAATGELFF.

CDR3 sequence: CASSLLGGRFGDTQYF. The genes are TRBV7-6 and TRBJ2-3; without DNA, the TCRdb call of TRBD2 cannot be checked. Germline V gene lookup returns CDR1 SGHVS and CDR2 FNYEAQ. CDR3 length equals 16 residues.